Following are 21 T cell receptor beta chains from one sample sequenced in a study of T cell clones after liver transplantation. Repertoires were generated with immunoSEQ multiplex PCR, while TCRdb's copy carries only in-frame clones and drops some. The sample records tens of thousands of clones, 80% to 95% being singletons. Specimen: CD4+ T cells from blood, collected roughly 25 months after liver transplant. All receptors derive from a human patient who received a liver transplant. Certain T cells may be donor cells from the graft.

V gene TRBV11-2 combines with J gene TRBJ1-5, with D unclear. This CDR3 contains 13 residues. In germline, CDR1 is SGHAT, CDR2 FQNNGV. Trimming left V 3 bases short and J 3 bases short, with 6 bases between. The CDR3 nucleotides read TGTGCCAGCAGCTTCGGTTACAATCAGCCCCAGCATTTT. Translating it yields CASSFGYNQPQHF.

The chain employs TRBV29-1 and TRBJ2-2; TRBD1 or TRBD2 may be the D gene (5 bases each). The length of the CDR3 is 14 residues. V was pared by 5 bases and J by 6 bases, with 16 bases between. CDR1 is SQVTM and CDR2 is ANQGSEA in the germline V gene. CDR3 nucleotide sequence: TGCAGCGTTTTTGTCGGGGCGGCCCCCGGGGAGCTGTTTTTT. This encodes CSVFVGAAPGELFF.

V usage is TRBV19 and J usage is TRBJ2-7; D is perhaps TRBD2 (6 bases). With 8 bases removed from V and 2 bases from J, the gap between germline ends came to 13 bases. The germline gives CDR1 LNHDA, CDR2 SQIVND (reference sequence). CDR3 length equals 13 residues. As DNA, the CDR3 is TGTGCCAGTGCGCTGGGGGGAGCCTACGAGCAGTACTTC. It encodes CASALGGAYEQYF.

This clone was observed a single time. The DNA for the CDR3 is TGTGCCAGCAGCCGGGGACCGACAACTAATGAAAAACTGTTTTTT. Amino acids: CASSRGPTTNEKLFF. J is TRBJ1-4 and V is TRBV5-8, with D possibly being TRBD1 (5 bases). CDR3 length equals 15 residues. V gave up 4 bases and J gave up 0 bases, with 10 bases separating them. Germline V lookup: CDR1 SGHTS, CDR2 YDEGEE. Complete variable domain (other parts from reference TRBV5-8 and TRBJ1-4): EAGVTQSPTHLIKTRGQQATLRCSPISGHTSVYWYQQALGLGLQFLLWYDEGEERNRGNFPPRFSGRQFPNYSSELNVNALELEDSALYLCASSRGPTTNEKLFFGSGTQLSVL.

For this clone: Germline is not matched at one junction end, which may reflect a read error. The chain employs TRBV30 and TRBJ2-7; weak D call: TRBD2 (6 bases). CDR3 length: 11 amino acids. The germline gives CDR1 GTSNPN, CDR2 SVGIG (reference sequence). The CDR3 loop is CAWSGNGNRGF. CDR3 DNA sequence: TGTGCCTGGAGTGGAAACGGGAACCGGGGGTTC.

The rearrangement links TRBV10-3 to TRBJ1-1; 12 nucleotides line up with TRBD1. The germline gives CDR1 ENHRY, CDR2 SYGVKD. CDR3 length: 14 residues. V shed 8 bases and J 4 bases; nucleotides not matched to a gene: 5. CDR3 DNA: TGTGCCATCCGGGGACAGGGGGCGAGCACTGAAGCTTTCTTT. Protein: CAIRGQGASTEAFF.

This rearrangement joins TRBV7-2 to TRBJ1-5, with D tentatively TRBD1 (5 bases). The CDR3 contains 14 residues. Deletions cut 4 bases from V and 5 bases from J, with 12 bases between. Germline V CDR1 and CDR2: SGHTA, FQGNSA. CDR3 residues: CASSWGLGDQPQHF. DNA for the CDR3: TGTGCCAGCAGCTGGGGACTGGGGGATCAGCCCCAGCATTTT.

This chain joins TRBV28 and TRBJ1-2; D possibly corresponds to TRBD1 (5 bases). Germline V lookup: CDR1 MDHEN, CDR2 SYDVKM. This CDR3 contains 11 residues. Trimming stripped 11 bases from V and 2 bases from J, with 9 bases between. In DNA, the CDR3 is TGTGCCTACCGGGACAACTATGGCTACACCTTC. This translates into CAYRDNYGYTF.

The rearrangement joins TRBV18 to TRBJ2-7; D not certain. CDR3 length: 14 residues. V dropped 0 bases and J dropped 2 bases, with 8 bases sitting between them. From germline, CDR1 is KGHSH and CDR2 LQKENI. Written as DNA, the CDR3 is TGTGCCAGCTCACCACCGACGGATACCTACGAGCAGTACTTC. Encoded protein: CASSPPTDTYEQYF.

The chain is built from TRBV4-2 and TRBJ2-1; the D is unclear. Germline CDR1 and CDR2: LGHNA and YNFKEQ. V lost 0 bases and J lost 10, with 10 bases in between. The CDR3 totals 13 residues. The CDR3 DNA reads TGTGCCAGCAGCCAAGAGAGGCTTAGCGAGCAGTTCTTC. It encodes CASSQERLSEQFF.

V usage is TRBV10-3 and J usage is TRBJ1-2, with 8 positions matching TRBD1. V lost 7 bases and J lost 3; bases outside the gene matches: 7. The CDR3 is 14 residues long. Germline CDR1 reads ENHRY; CDR2 reads SYGVKD. The CDR3 DNA follows: TGTGCCATCACCGGACAGGGTCTTTACTATGGCTACACCTTC. It translates to CAITGQGLYYGYTF.

The chain couples TRBV5-1 to TRBJ2-7; 9 bases are a match to TRBD2. Germline V gene data show CDR1 as SGHRS and CDR2 as YFSETQ. CDR3 length equals 16 residues. The trim removed 0 bases at V and 5 bases at J, leaving 9 bases unmatched. CDR3: CASSLDGLASLHEQYF. The CDR3 DNA follows: TGCGCCAGCAGCTTGGACGGACTAGCGTCCCTCCACGAGCAGTACTTC.

The chain carries TRBV4-2 and TRBJ2-7, with D perhaps TRBD2 (5 bases). The V end lost 1 base, the J end lost 5 bases, and 18 bases lay between the germline ends. CDR1 and CDR2 (germline): LGHNA, YNFKEQ. The CDR3 covers 16 residues. The CDR3 sequence: CASSQVPDSLADEQYF. The CDR3 DNA follows: TGTGCCAGCAGCCAAGTCCCGGACTCCCTCGCCGACGAGCAGTACTTC.

V and J are TRBV29-1 and TRBJ2-3, with D tentatively TRBD2 (6 bases). The germline gives CDR1 SQVTM, CDR2 ANQGSEA. V was clipped by 0 bases and J by 5 bases, with 9 bases between them. There are 13 residues in the CDR3. In DNA, the CDR3 is TGCAGCGTTGAAGATCTGGGGGGAGATACGCAGTATTTT. It is translated as CSVEDLGGDTQYF.

The V call is TRBV7-8, the J call TRBJ2-7; the D is unclear. The V and J ends lost 5 bases and 5 bases respectively, with 19 bases between them. The CDR3 consists of 15 residues. CDR1 is SGHVS, CDR2 FQNEAQ, per germline. The CDR3 is CASSLLVGVAHEQYF. The CDR3 DNA reads as TGTGCCAGCAGCCTCCTAGTTGGGGTCGCCCACGAGCAGTACTTC. Together with reference TRBV7-8 and TRBJ2-7, the CDR3 gives the full variable domain: GAGVSQSPRYKVAKRGQDVALRCDPISGHVSLFWYQQALGQGPEFLTYFQNEAQLDKSGLPSDRFFAERPEGSVSTLKIQRTQQEDSAVYLCASSLLVGVAHEQYFGPGTRLTVT.

This clone was seen once. V usage is TRBV4-2 and J usage is TRBJ2-2, with D possibly TRBD2 on 5 matching bases. CDR1 LGHNA and CDR2 YNFKEQ come from the germline V gene. V was pared by 0 bases and J by 6 bases, with 8 bases between. The CDR3 contains 14 residues. CDR3 in DNA: TGTGCCAGCAGCCAAGATGTCGGGGCCGGGGAGCTGTTTTTT. Protein: CASSQDVGAGELFF.

The chain joins TRBV28 to TRBJ2-4; a possible D gene is TRBD1 (7 bases). Germline CDR1 reads MDHEN; CDR2 reads SYDVKM. The CDR3 totals 15 residues. V was trimmed by 3 bases and J by 6 bases, leaving 15 bases between them. The CDR3 here is CASSFIAGGRNIQYF. As DNA, the CDR3 is TGTGCCAGCAGTTTTATCGCAGGGGGGAGAAACATTCAGTACTTC.

The chain recombines TRBV2 with TRBJ1-1, with D tentatively TRBD1 (6 bases). V dropped 4 bases and J dropped 4 bases, with 7 bases sitting between them. The CDR3 length is 12 residues. Germline V lookup: CDR1 SNHLY, CDR2 FYNNEI. This CDR3 is CASSVGGTEAFF. In DNA, the CDR3 is TGTGCCAGCAGTGTAGGGGGCACTGAAGCTTTCTTT.

V is TRBV2 and J is TRBJ2-3, with a tentative D call TRBD1 (6 bases). V was trimmed by 6 bases and J by 3 bases, leaving 10 bases between them. The CDR3 spans 13 residues. CDR1 and CDR2 (germline): SNHLY, FYNNEI. The CDR3 bases are TGTGCCAGCAGCTACCAGGGGACAGATACGCAGTATTTT. Its protein is CASSYQGTDTQYF.

The J gene is TRBJ1-4, the V gene TRBV4-2; 10 bases are shared with TRBD1. The CDR3 consists of 22 residues. CDR1 is LGHNA, CDR2 YNFKEQ, per germline. Losses at the gene ends were 3 bases for V and 4 bases for J; bases not matched to a gene: 23. The CDR3 coding sequence is TGTGCCAGCAGCCATCCGGGACTGACAGGGGGCGGACGGGCATACGTTAATGAAAAACTGTTTTTT. This encodes CASSHPGLTGGGRAYVNEKLFF.

The table lists this clone with a few counts. This chain links TRBV2 with TRBJ2-1, with D unresolved. V shed 6 bases and J shed 6 bases, with 6 bases lying between them. The CDR3 sequence is 11 residues long. Looked up from germline, CDR1 is SNHLY and CDR2 is FYNNEI. The CDR3 sequence is CASRYGNEQFF. CDR3 DNA sequence: TGTGCCAGCAGGTACGGCAATGAGCAGTTCTTC.